These 32 T cell receptor beta chains were sequenced from one sample in a study of blood T cell repertoires in COVID-19. Clones were read by immunoSEQ multiplex PCR, and TCRdb kept only the in-frame ones, dropping some. The table lists about 200,000 clones, 80% to 90% of them singletons, with around 4.9% in the top ten. Sequenced material: peripheral blood. The source of these receptors is an elderly woman with acute or convalescent COVID-19.

This rearrangement joins TRBV5-4 to TRBJ1-1; D is possibly TRBD1 (5 bases). The CDR3 contains 17 residues. The V gene's germline CDR1 is SGHNT and CDR2 YYREEE (reference sequence). Trimming cost V 7 bases and J 0 bases, with 22 bases left between them. The CDR3 region is CASRLTDRRGLNTEAFF. CDR3 in DNA: TGTGCCAGCCGTCTAACCGATCGGCGGGGCTTGAACACTGAAGCTTTCTTT.

The V gene is TRBV28, the J gene TRBJ2-5; 9 nucleotides agree with TRBD1. This CDR3 has 13 residues. Germline V lookup: CDR1 MDHEN, CDR2 SYDVKM. Germline trimming cut 4 bases from V and 5 bases from J; bases unmatched to any gene: 2. CDR3 protein: CASSSTGGETQYF. The CDR3 nucleotides are TGTGCCAGCAGTTCGACAGGGGGTGAGACCCAGTACTTC.

The V gene is TRBV11-3, the J gene TRBJ2-7; no clear D gene. V lost 4 bases and J lost 0, with 10 bases in between. This CDR3 contains 14 residues. Germline V lookup: CDR1 SGHNT, CDR2 YENEEA. CDR3 in DNA: TGTGCCAGCAGCTCAAGCGCGGACTCCTACGAGCAGTACTTC. Translating it yields CASSSSADSYEQYF.

The rearrangement links TRBV11-2 to TRBJ1-1; D gene uncertain. Germline lookup yields CDR1 SGHAT and CDR2 FQNNGV. V was pared by 5 bases and J by 2 bases, with 9 bases between. The CDR3 is made up of 13 amino acids. CDR3 amino acids: CASSPAVNTEAFF. The CDR3 DNA reads as TGTGCCAGCAGCCCCGCGGTAAACACTGAAGCTTTCTTT.

The rearrangement links TRBV14 to TRBJ2-5, with TRBD1 identical over 8 bases. V shed 4 bases, J shed 2 bases, and the junction held 3 bases outside the gene matches. Per the germline V gene, CDR1 is SGHDN and CDR2 is FVKESK. The CDR3 length is 14 residues. The chain's CDR3 is CASSPRTGQETQYF. In DNA form, the CDR3 reads TGTGCCAGCAGCCCCCGGACAGGGCAAGAGACCCAGTACTTC. Full variable domain (rest looked up from reference TRBV14 and TRBJ2-5): EAGVTQFPSHSVIEKGQTVTLRCDPISGHDNLYWYRRVMGKEIKFLLHFVKESKQDESGMPNNRFLAERTGGTYSTLKVQPAELEDSGVYFCASSPRTGQETQYFGPGTRLLVL.

CDR3 sequence (DNA): TGTGCCAGCAGCTTAGTTGGGTCGGGAGGTAAATCTGAGCAGTTCTTC. Amino acid sequence: CASSLVGSGGKSEQFF. This rearrangement joins TRBV7-2 to TRBJ2-1; 7 bases match TRBD2. CDR3 size: 16 residues. CDR1 is SGHTA and CDR2 is FQGNSA in the germline V gene. V shed 1 base, J shed 9 bases, and the junction held 12 bases outside the gene matches.

V and J are TRBV4-2 and TRBJ2-7; 8 nucleotides agree with TRBD2. J was trimmed by 4 bases and V by 5 bases; bases with no gene match: 10. The germline CDR1 and CDR2 sequences are LGHNA and YNFKEQ. The CDR3 is made up of 15 amino acids. CDR3 protein: CASSYEIAGSYEQYF. The CDR3 bases are TGTGCCAGCAGCTATGAGATAGCGGGGTCGTACGAGCAGTACTTC.

The CDR3 coding sequence is TGCAGCGTTGATGCTGAGGAAGCTTTCTTT. Its protein product is CSVDAEEAFF. The chain recombines TRBV29-1 with TRBJ1-1, with D unclear. Per germline, CDR1 SQVTM and CDR2 ANQGSEA. V gave up 3 bases and J gave up 8 bases, with 7 bases separating them. The CDR3 runs 10 residues.

The gene calls are TRBV18 and TRBJ1-4; 8 nucleotides align to TRBD1. Germline CDR1 is KGHSH and CDR2 is LQKENI. After removal of 6 bases from V and 7 bases from J, the junction contained 7 bases not matched to a gene. The CDR3 runs to 14 residues. The CDR3 region is CASSTTGEGEKLFF. The CDR3, as DNA: TGTGCCAGCTCGACGACAGGGGAGGGTGAAAAACTGTTTTTT.

The genes are TRBV7-2 and TRBJ1-1; 8 bases map to TRBD1. The CDR3 runs to 16 residues. CDR1 SGHTA and CDR2 FQGNSA come from the germline V gene. V was clipped by 2 bases and J by 4 bases; unmatched bases: 9. The CDR3, as DNA: TGTGCCAGCAGCTTATTCGGGACAGGTCTTGGCACTGAAGCTTTCTTT. Translation: CASSLFGTGLGTEAFF.

V gene TRBV6-5 combines with J gene TRBJ2-7; TRBD1 aligns across 10 bases. Unmatched junction bases numbered 7, after V lost 6 bases and J lost 2 bases. Germline CDR1 MNHEY, CDR2 SVGAGI. This CDR3 is built from 15 residues. The CDR3 region is CASRTPGTGAYEQYF. The DNA of the CDR3 is TGTGCCAGCAGGACCCCCGGGACAGGGGCCTACGAGCAGTACTTC.

V gene TRBV5-1 combines with J gene TRBJ2-3; 7 nucleotides line up with TRBD2. V lost 4 bases, J lost 6 bases, and 2 bases stayed unmatched. CDR1 and CDR2 (germline): SGHRS, YFSETQ. The CDR3 consists of 12 residues. The CDR3 is CASSNGRDTQYF. The CDR3 DNA reads as TGCGCCAGCAGCAACGGGAGGGATACGCAGTATTTT.

The chain carries TRBV10-3 and TRBJ1-1, with 9 bases identical to TRBD1. Unmatched junction bases numbered 5, after V lost 5 bases and J lost 1 base. The CDR3 has 15 amino acids. Germline assignment: CDR1 ENHRY and CDR2 SYGVKD. CDR3 bases: TGTGCCATCAGTCCAGGGACAGGGAGGAACACTGAAGCTTTCTTT. Amino acid sequence: CAISPGTGRNTEAFF.

The rearrangement links TRBV24-1 to TRBJ2-3, with 8 bases identical to TRBD1. This CDR3 region has 14 residues. The trim removed 9 bases at V and 4 bases at J, leaving 8 bases unmatched. Looked up from germline, CDR1 is KGHDR and CDR2 is SFDVKD. The DNA of the CDR3 is TGTGCCACCGGCTCAGGGGGCTGGGCAGATACGCAGTATTTT. Amino acids: CATGSGGWADTQYF.

This rearrangement joins TRBV2 to TRBJ2-1; TRBD2 agrees at 8 bases. V dropped 7 bases and J dropped 6; count of bases not matched to a gene: 8. The CDR3 is 14 residues long. From germline, CDR1 is SNHLY and CDR2 FYNNEI. This chain's CDR3 is CASTGLAGANEQFF. CDR3 nucleotide sequence: TGTGCCAGCACTGGACTAGCAGGGGCCAATGAGCAGTTCTTC.

The chain joins TRBV11-3 to TRBJ2-1; the match to TRBD2 covers 10 bases. The germline V gene has CDR1 SGHNT and CDR2 YENEEA. With V trimmed by 1 base and J by 6 bases, 9 bases remained unmatched. The CDR3 is 17 amino acids. Here the CDR3 DNA reads TGTGCCAGCAGCTTAGCAGGGGGGACTAGCGAGTCCAATGAGCAGTTCTTC. This codes for CASSLAGGTSESNEQFF.

The rearrangement links TRBV5-5 to TRBJ2-7; a possible D gene is TRBD2 (6 bases). This CDR3 comprises 13 residues. Germline assignment: CDR1 SGHKS and CDR2 YYEKEE (reference sequence). The V and J ends lost 4 bases and 6 bases respectively, with 14 bases between them. CDR3 sequence reads: CASSGTEGSEQYF. DNA of the CDR3: TGTGCCAGCAGCGGAACGGAGGGTTCCGAGCAGTACTTC.

This clone has a single count. The same CDR3 is also encoded by other DNA sequences in this sample. This chain connects TRBV7-2 to TRBJ1-5; tentative D call: TRBD1 (6 bases). The V end lost 2 bases, the J end lost 1 base, and 9 bases lay between the germline ends. CDR1 is SGHTA and CDR2 is FQGNSA in the germline V gene. This CDR3 has 15 residues. The CDR3 sequence: CASSLRGGSNQPQHF. For the CDR3, the DNA is TGTGCCAGCAGCTTAAGAGGGGGAAGCAATCAGCCCCAGCATTTT.

The gene calls are TRBV6-1 and TRBJ1-2; possibly TRBD1 for D (6 bases). The CDR3 length is 13 residues. V was cut by 1 base and J by 14 bases, with 17 bases left in between. Germline V lookup: CDR1 MNHNS, CDR2 SASEGT. The CDR3 region is CASSEGGTSAETF. In DNA form, the CDR3 reads TGTGCCAGCAGTGAAGGGGGGACATCAGCGGAGACCTTC.

This clone came up once. The chain employs TRBV12-5 and TRBJ1-1; 9 bases agree with TRBD1. J was trimmed by 5 bases and V by 1 base; bases with no gene match: 20. Germline V CDR1 and CDR2: LGHNT, FRNRAP. The CDR3 covers 20 residues. The CDR3 bases are TGTGCTAGTGGTTTGGCCATCCTTAGCCAGAAGACAGGGGGAGGGACTGAAGCTTTCTTT. It encodes CASGLAILSQKTGGGTEAFF.

This chain joins TRBV29-1 and TRBJ2-3; perhaps TRBD1 as D (6 bases). The CDR3 length is 12 residues. The V gene lost 6 bases and the J gene lost 6 bases, with 13 bases spanning the gap. CDR1 and CDR2 from the germline V gene are SQVTM and ANQGSEA. CDR3 loop: CSVLQGSDTQYF. CDR3 DNA sequence: TGCAGCGTATTACAGGGATCTGATACGCAGTATTTT.

The chain couples TRBV9 to TRBJ2-7, with 9 bases that match TRBD1. The V and J ends lost 3 bases and 7 bases, in that order; junction bases with no gene match: 11. The CDR3 extends over 15 amino acids. Per the germline V gene, CDR1 is SGDLS and CDR2 is YYNGEE. DNA of the CDR3: TGTGCCAGCAGCGCCAGGACAGGGGATCAGGGGGAGCAGTACTTC. It is translated as CASSARTGDQGEQYF.

The chain links TRBV29-1 to TRBJ2-5; no reliable D call. Germline CDR1 SQVTM, CDR2 ANQGSEA. The CDR3 is 10 amino acids. Trimming cost V 6 bases and J 2 bases, with 4 bases left between them. Here the CDR3 DNA reads TGCAGCGTAGAGCAAGAGACCCAGTACTTC. As protein: CSVEQETQYF. Filled out from reference TRBV29-1 and TRBJ2-5, the complete variable domain reads SAVISQKPSRDICQRGTSLTIQCQVDSQVTMMFWYRQQPGQSLTLIATANQGSEATYESGFVIDKFPISRPNLTFSTLTVSNMSPEDSSIYLCSVEQETQYFGPGTRLLVL.

The chain carries TRBV5-1 and TRBJ2-5, with D possibly matching TRBD2 (6 bases). Trimming left V 0 bases short and J 1 base short, with 10 bases between. The CDR3 loop spans 15 amino acids. Germline V gene data show CDR1 as SGHRS and CDR2 as YFSETQ. CDR3 residues: CASSLGVSGQETQYF. The DNA for the CDR3 is TGCGCCAGCAGCTTGGGGGTTAGCGGCCAAGAGACCCAGTACTTC.

V is TRBV7-6 and J is TRBJ2-1, with a possible D match to TRBD2 (5 bases). V lost 7 bases and J 4 bases, leaving 20 bases between the germline ends. Germline assignment: CDR1 SGHVS and CDR2 FNYEAQ. This CDR3 is built from 16 residues. CDR3 loop: CASTLNAAGGYNEQFF. The DNA of the CDR3 is TGTGCCAGCACCCTAAACGCGGCGGGTGGTTACAATGAGCAGTTCTTC.

V is TRBV7-9 and J is TRBJ1-2; 10 bases are a match to TRBD1. With 5 bases clipped from V and 8 bases from J, the junction kept 5 bases outside the gene matches. From germline, CDR1 is SEHNR and CDR2 FQNEAQ (reference sequence). CDR3 length equals 13 residues. Here the CDR3 reads CASSDRGQEGYTF. The CDR3 region has the DNA TGTGCCAGCAGCGACAGGGGGCAGGAAGGCTACACCTTC. The full variable domain, with the rest looked up from reference TRBV7-9 and TRBJ1-2, is DTGVSQNPRHKITKRGQNVTFRCDPISEHNRLYWYRQTLGQGPEFLTYFQNEAQLEKSRLLSDRFSAERPKGSFSTLEIQRTEQGDSAMYLCASSDRGQEGYTFGSGTRLTVV.

V is TRBV19 and J is TRBJ2-7; 11 bases are shared with TRBD2. There are 15 residues in the CDR3. J gave up 5 bases and V 5 bases, and 8 bases lay outside the gene matches. Germline CDR1 reads LNHDA; CDR2 reads SQIVND (reference sequence). The CDR3 spells CASSLLAGVWNEQYF. CDR3 nucleotide sequence: TGTGCCAGTAGTTTACTAGCGGGAGTCTGGAACGAGCAGTACTTC.

The gene calls are TRBV10-2 and TRBJ2-3, with 9 bases lining up with TRBD2. There are 14 residues in the CDR3. J was trimmed by 2 bases and V by 6 bases; bases with no gene match: 3. Germline CDR1 WSHSY, CDR2 SAAADI. CDR3 DNA sequence: TGCGCCAGCAGGACTAGCGGTAACACAGATACGCAGTATTTT. Encoded protein: CASRTSGNTDTQYF.

V gene TRBV5-1 combines with J gene TRBJ1-1, with D hard to call. There are 13 residues in the CDR3. V was clipped by 0 bases and J by 5 bases, with 8 bases between them. From germline, CDR1 is SGHRS and CDR2 YFSETQ. CDR3 nucleotide sequence: TGCGCCAGCAGCTTGGTGAGCATTACTGAAGCTTTCTTT. Encoded protein: CASSLVSITEAFF.

The rearrangement joins TRBV27 to TRBJ2-4; no firm D call. Germline lookup yields CDR1 MNHEY and CDR2 SMNVEV (reference sequence). This CDR3 has 15 residues. Trimming stripped 8 bases from V and 1 base from J, with 15 bases between. This chain's CDR3 is CASRYLGQAKNIQYF. In DNA form, the CDR3 reads TGTGCCAGCCGATATCTTGGGCAGGCCAAAAACATTCAGTACTTC.

This sequence joins TRBV5-1 and TRBJ2-3; tentatively, D is TRBD2 (5 bases). CDR1 and CDR2 (germline): SGHRS, YFSETQ. The CDR3 totals 14 residues. V was clipped by 4 bases and J by 6 bases, with 15 bases between them. CDR3 loop: CASSHPGIIDTQYF. CDR3 DNA sequence: TGCGCCAGCAGCCACCCGGGAATTATTGATACGCAGTATTTT.

The genes are TRBV7-2 and TRBJ2-1; no clear D gene. V was trimmed by 1 base and J by 4 bases, leaving 8 bases between them. CDR1 and CDR2 from the germline V gene are SGHTA and FQGNSA. The CDR3 totals 14 residues. CDR3 bases: TGTGCCAGCAGCTTAGGGCTTGTGTACAATGAGCAGTTCTTC. It yields the protein CASSLGLVYNEQFF.